The T cell receptor beta chain under discussion was sequenced for a study of human CD4 T cells and Enterobacteriaceae. Study conclusions and caveats: In the top 5%: about 55% of the 19 and about 65% of the roughly 30 cross-reactive clonotypes.

V dropped 3 bases and J dropped 1 base, with 7 bases sitting between them. The CDR3 has 14 residues. Per germline, CDR1 SGHRS and CDR2 YFSETQ. The assay was immunoSEQ multiplex PCR, and TCRdb's table has in-frame clones only and misses some. In the table there are some 26,000 clones, about four fifths of which are singletons. Memory CD4+ T cells were sorted as all CD4+ cells except CD45RA+CCR7+CD95- naive cells, over 95% pure. Positive selection with CD4 and CD14 microbeads isolated CD4+ T cells and monocytes. About this clone: No antigen is known for it.

Sequenced input: memory CD4+ T cells from blood. The chain uses TRBV5-1 and TRBJ2-2; weak D call: TRBD1 (5 bases). The TCR originated in a human donor in good health. CDR3 sequence reads: CASSSQGNTGELFF. The CDR3 DNA reads as TGCGCCAGCAGCTCCCAGGGGAACACCGGGGAGCTGTTTTTT.